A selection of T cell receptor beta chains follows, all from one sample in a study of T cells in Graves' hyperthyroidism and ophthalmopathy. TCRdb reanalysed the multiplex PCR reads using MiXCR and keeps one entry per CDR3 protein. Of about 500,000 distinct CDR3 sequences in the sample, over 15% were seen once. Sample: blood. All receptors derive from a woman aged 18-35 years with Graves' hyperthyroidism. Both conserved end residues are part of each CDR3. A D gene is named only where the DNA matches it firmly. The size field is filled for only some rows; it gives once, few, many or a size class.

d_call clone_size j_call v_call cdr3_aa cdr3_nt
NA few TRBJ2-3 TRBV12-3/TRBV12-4 CASSLADRPDTQYF TGTGCCAGCAGTTTAGCTGATCGCCCAGATACGCAGTATTTT
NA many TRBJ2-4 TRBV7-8 CASSLGLGSYF TGTGCCAGCAGCTTAGGACTAGGCTCGTACTTC
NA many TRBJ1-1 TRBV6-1 CASTRQEFTEAFF TGTGCCAGCACCCGACAGGAATTCACTGAAGCTTTCTTT
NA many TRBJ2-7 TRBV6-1 CASSDLYEQYF TGTGCCAGCAGTGATCTCTACGAGCAGTACTTC
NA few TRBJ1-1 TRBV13 CASSLHLQGLNTEAFF TGTGCCAGCAGCTTACATCTACAGGGTTTGAACACTGAAGCTTTCTTT
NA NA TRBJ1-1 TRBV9 CASSPPEGENTEAFF TGTGCCAGCAGCCCCCCGGAGGGGGAGAACACTGAAGCTTTCTTT
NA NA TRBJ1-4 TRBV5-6 CASSWGRNNEKLFF TGTGCCAGCAGCTGGGGACGGAATAATGAAAAACTGTTTTTT
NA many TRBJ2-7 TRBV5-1 CASSLYRGIYEQYF TGCGCCAGCAGCTTGTACCGGGGGATCTACGAGCAGTACTTC
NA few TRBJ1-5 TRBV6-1 CASLSGAIGQPQHF TGTGCCAGCTTATCAGGGGCGATAGGACAGCCCCAGCATTTT
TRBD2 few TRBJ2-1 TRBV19 CASSLWTSDGGQFF TGTGCCAGTAGTCTTTGGACTAGCGATGGCGGGCAGTTCTTC
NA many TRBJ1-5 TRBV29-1 CSAREGNQPQHF TGCAGCGCTAGGGAGGGCAATCAGCCCCAGCATTTT